Listed below are T cell receptor beta chains from one sample, sequenced in a study of blood T cell repertoires in COVID-19. The protocol was immunoSEQ multiplex PCR, while the TCRdb copy is restricted to in-frame clones and leaves out a portion. Among some 140,000 clones listed, around 79% were seen once. The sample comprised peripheral blood. These receptor sequences come from a man older than 75 with acute or convalescent COVID-19. Both conserved end residues are trimmed from each CDR3. Each record gives: J gene, V gene, D gene, CDR3 protein. The D gene is left open where the match is weak.

j_gene: TRBJ1-1; v_gene: TRBV6-5; d_gene: .; CDR3aa: ASSYSQGLMTEAF
j_gene: TRBJ1-6; v_gene: TRBV5-6; d_gene: .; CDR3aa: ASSTSDRSTPPLH
j_gene: TRBJ2-3; v_gene: TRBV19; d_gene: TRBD1; CDR3aa: ASSVGGGNTQY
j_gene: TRBJ1-1; v_gene: TRBV11-3; d_gene: .; CDR3aa: ASSSIHTNTEAF
j_gene: TRBJ2-7; v_gene: TRBV9; d_gene: TRBD2; CDR3aa: ASSALAGGYEQY
j_gene: TRBJ1-1; v_gene: TRBV11-2; d_gene: .; CDR3aa: ASSLVERTEAF
j_gene: TRBJ2-2; v_gene: TRBV5-1; d_gene: .; CDR3aa: ASSLVQGGTGELF
j_gene: TRBJ2-3; v_gene: TRBV10-2; d_gene: TRBD1; CDR3aa: ASRTGYTDTQY
j_gene: TRBJ1-5; v_gene: TRBV18; d_gene: .; CDR3aa: ASSPPGGGTQPQH
j_gene: TRBJ1-2; v_gene: TRBV19; d_gene: .; CDR3aa: ASSRGDTYGYT
j_gene: TRBJ1-5; v_gene: TRBV5-6; d_gene: .; CDR3aa: ASSEGGYSNQPQH
j_gene: TRBJ2-3; v_gene: TRBV6-1; d_gene: .; CDR3aa: ASSQVRAGRGDTQY
j_gene: TRBJ1-5; v_gene: TRBV27; d_gene: .; CDR3aa: ASSLKGQTNSNQPQH
j_gene: TRBJ2-5; v_gene: TRBV6-5; d_gene: TRBD2; CDR3aa: ASSRPAGGQETQY
j_gene: TRBJ1-5; v_gene: TRBV4-1; d_gene: TRBD1; CDR3aa: ASSPTPGQGDQPQH
j_gene: TRBJ2-3; v_gene: TRBV7-9; d_gene: TRBD1; CDR3aa: ASNLGGDTQY
j_gene: TRBJ1-2; v_gene: TRBV29-1; d_gene: .; CDR3aa: SVELASYGYT
j_gene: TRBJ2-3; v_gene: TRBV11-1; d_gene: TRBD1; CDR3aa: ASSPGQGSDTQY
j_gene: TRBJ2-3; v_gene: TRBV9; d_gene: TRBD1; CDR3aa: ASSALRQGSTDTQY
j_gene: TRBJ2-2; v_gene: TRBV6-2/TRBV6-3; d_gene: TRBD2; CDR3aa: ASSLSAGLAGANTGELF
j_gene: TRBJ2-3; v_gene: TRBV7-9; d_gene: .; CDR3aa: ASSLAGGADTQY
j_gene: TRBJ2-1; v_gene: TRBV7-9; d_gene: TRBD2; CDR3aa: ASSQTGIAGGGYNEQF
j_gene: TRBJ1-4; v_gene: TRBV2; d_gene: TRBD1; CDR3aa: ASSPDRGDEKLF
j_gene: TRBJ1-1; v_gene: TRBV12-5; d_gene: .; CDR3aa: ASGPGQVNTEAF
j_gene: TRBJ2-3; v_gene: TRBV7-9; d_gene: TRBD2; CDR3aa: ASSSVPGLAFADTQY
j_gene: TRBJ2-3; v_gene: TRBV5-1; d_gene: TRBD2; CDR3aa: ASSLGLAGSTDTQY
j_gene: TRBJ2-1; v_gene: TRBV28; d_gene: TRBD1; CDR3aa: ASATGGAYNEQF
j_gene: TRBJ2-5; v_gene: TRBV19; d_gene: TRBD1; CDR3aa: ASSPTTGGGGETQY
j_gene: TRBJ1-3; v_gene: TRBV27; d_gene: .; CDR3aa: ASSLFHGDSGNTIY
j_gene: TRBJ2-5; v_gene: TRBV18; d_gene: TRBD1; CDR3aa: ASSLKAGGDETQY
j_gene: TRBJ2-7; v_gene: TRBV3-1/TRBV3-2; d_gene: TRBD2; CDR3aa: ASSQDMSSGGPYEQY
j_gene: TRBJ2-1; v_gene: TRBV7-6; d_gene: TRBD1; CDR3aa: ASSLAPGTGAIVGNEQF
j_gene: TRBJ1-2; v_gene: TRBV7-8; d_gene: TRBD1; CDR3aa: ASSRGDRDYGYT
j_gene: TRBJ1-4; v_gene: TRBV27; d_gene: .; CDR3aa: ASSLGGTNEKLF
j_gene: TRBJ2-3; v_gene: TRBV6-1; d_gene: TRBD2; CDR3aa: ASSEQAGEATDTQY
j_gene: TRBJ1-1; v_gene: TRBV5-1; d_gene: .; CDR3aa: ASSLGGPNTEAF
j_gene: TRBJ1-2; v_gene: TRBV20-1; d_gene: TRBD1; CDR3aa: SASLQGAGYT
j_gene: TRBJ1-1; v_gene: TRBV9; d_gene: .; CDR3aa: ASSVIAGGAKAF
j_gene: TRBJ1-2; v_gene: TRBV19; d_gene: .; CDR3aa: ASSIVGSGYGYT
j_gene: TRBJ2-5; v_gene: TRBV25-1; d_gene: TRBD1; CDR3aa: ASSFAGGGETQY
j_gene: TRBJ1-2; v_gene: TRBV5-1; d_gene: TRBD1; CDR3aa: ASSQGEYGYT
j_gene: TRBJ1-4; v_gene: TRBV6-5; d_gene: .; CDR3aa: ASSLDRGPNEKLF
j_gene: TRBJ1-1; v_gene: TRBV3-1/TRBV3-2; d_gene: .; CDR3aa: ASSLSDTNTEAF
j_gene: TRBJ1-5; v_gene: TRBV29-1; d_gene: TRBD1; CDR3aa: SVGPDRGLQPQH
j_gene: TRBJ1-5; v_gene: TRBV10-3; d_gene: .; CDR3aa: AISDIGGRNQPQH
j_gene: TRBJ2-5; v_gene: TRBV3-1/TRBV3-2; d_gene: .; CDR3aa: ASSQDKETQY